This entry lists 4 T cell receptor beta chains sequenced from one sample in a study of identical twins. TCRdb reprocessed the 5' RACE reads via MiXCR and lists one record per CDR3 protein. The repertoire holds nearly 900,000 distinct CDR3 sequences, with 12% as singletons. This same sample was also part of a study on yellow fever vaccine responses in identical twins.

The specimen was PBMCs. All receptors come from a woman younger than 30 in good health.

This clonotype has only a few counts. This chain links TRBV6-1 with TRBJ1-2; 7 bases match TRBD1. In germline, CDR1 is MNHNS, CDR2 SASEGT. J lost 4 bases, V lost 8 bases, and 4 bases had no gene match. The CDR3 covers 12 residues. CDR3 sequence reads: CASLRTGYGYTF. The CDR3 DNA reads TGTGCCAGCCTTAGGACAGGCTATGGCTACACCTTC.

The chain combines TRBV12-3 or TRBV12-4 with TRBJ2-3, with a tentative D call TRBD2 (6 bases). Trimming shortened V by 4 bases and J by 3 bases, and 8 bases separated the two germline ends. The length of the CDR3 is 13 residues. The CDR3 nucleotides are TGTGCCAGCAGTTCGGGGGTTACAGATACGCAGTATTTT. Translated, it gives CASSSGVTDTQYF.

This clonotype was counted only a few times. CDR3 in amino acids: CASSPPGLAGGSYEQYV. The CDR3 DNA sequence: TGTGCCAGCAGTCCGCCGGGACTAGCGGGGGGTTCCTACGAGCAGTACGTC. V is TRBV2 and J is TRBJ2-7, with 15 bases aligning to TRBD2. In germline, CDR1 is SNHLY, CDR2 FYNNEI. CDR3 length: 17 residues. V shed 5 bases, J shed 1 base, and the junction held 6 bases outside the gene matches.

This clonotype came up many times. The J gene is TRBJ2-2, the V gene TRBV6-1; 10 bases line up with TRBD1. The CDR3 totals 15 residues. V lost 5 bases to trimming and J lost 2 bases; unmatched junction nucleotides: 2. The V gene's germline CDR1 is MNHNS and CDR2 SASEGT. The CDR3 DNA follows: TGTGCCAGCAGTACGACAGGGGGCAACACCGGGGAGCTGTTTTTT. Its protein product is CASSTTGGNTGELFF.